Presented here are 7 T cell receptor beta chains from one specimen sequenced in a study of blood T cell repertoires in COVID-19. This table comes from immunoSEQ multiplex PCR, and its TCRdb copy is limited to in-frame clones, with some not included. This table holds some 450,000 clones, approximately 90% found once. Sample: peripheral blood. The receptors were sampled from a woman aged 45-65 years with COVID-19, enrolled during active disease.

This chain joins TRBV18 and TRBJ2-2; no reliable D call. The CDR3 totals 12 residues. Trimming pared 5 bases from V and 3 bases from J, leaving 4 bases between. Germline-derived CDR1 and CDR2 are KGHSH and LQKENI. CDR3 loop: CASSEYTGELFF. CDR3 sequence (DNA): TGTGCCAGCTCAGAGTACACCGGGGAGCTGTTTTTT.

The rearrangement uses TRBV19 and TRBJ1-5; unclear D gene. This CDR3 is 12 amino acids long. Trimming removed 5 bases at V and 1 base at J, with 3 bases between. Germline V gives CDR1 LNHDA, CDR2 SQIVND (reference sequence). The CDR3: CASSRSNQPQHF. The CDR3 DNA follows: TGTGCCAGTAGTCGGAGCAATCAGCCCCAGCATTTT.

V is TRBV10-1 and J is TRBJ1-1; TRBD1 matches 11 bases. The CDR3 loop spans 15 amino acids. Trimming cost V 7 bases and J 2 bases; bases outside gene matches: 6. CDR1 WNHNN and CDR2 SYGVQD come from the germline V gene (reference sequence). The CDR3 is CASKDRGHENTEAFF. The CDR3 DNA sequence: TGCGCCAGCAAGGACAGGGGGCATGAAAACACTGAAGCTTTCTTT.

The gene calls are TRBV28 and TRBJ1-1; weak D call: TRBD1 (5 bases). The CDR3 has 15 residues. Trimming cost V 5 bases and J 5 bases, with 18 bases left between them. The germline V gene has CDR1 MDHEN and CDR2 SYDVKM. The CDR3 sequence: CASSLQGGAGTEAFF. DNA for the CDR3: TGTGCCAGCAGTCTTCAGGGAGGGGCGGGAACTGAAGCTTTCTTT.

The rearrangement joins TRBV29-1 to TRBJ2-7; a weak D match, TRBD1 (5 bases). CDR3 size: 13 residues. The V end lost 5 bases, the J end lost 2 bases, and 13 bases lay between the germline ends. Germline V gene data show CDR1 as SQVTM and CDR2 as ANQGSEA. CDR3 sequence reads: CSVRITGTYEQYF. The CDR3 nucleotides read TGCAGCGTTAGGATCACAGGTACCTACGAGCAGTACTTC.

This chain joins TRBV7-2 and TRBJ2-2; 8 nucleotides match TRBD2. The germline V gene has CDR1 SGHTA and CDR2 FQGNSA. The CDR3 has 17 residues. J gave up 1 base and V 4 bases, and 8 bases lay outside the gene matches. The CDR3 DNA is TGTGCCAGCAGCTCAGGCCCGGGACTAGGGAACACCGGGGAGCTGTTTTTT. Encoded protein: CASSSGPGLGNTGELFF.

The chain employs TRBV7-9 and TRBJ2-4; D may be TRBD2 (5 bases). Germline V gene lookup returns CDR1 SEHNR and CDR2 FQNEAQ (reference sequence). The CDR3 covers 15 residues. The ends were cut back, 5 bases at V and 3 bases at J, with 14 bases in the middle. CDR3 in amino acids: CASSPAGVGKNIQYF. The CDR3, as DNA: TGTGCCAGCAGCCCCGCCGGGGTAGGCAAAAACATTCAGTACTTC.